Listed here are 21 T cell receptor beta chains from one sample, sequenced in a study of post-analysis software for immune sequencing data. cDNA libraries for TCR beta contained unique molecular identifiers. TCRdb re-called the PCR reads through MiXCR, storing one row per CDR3 protein. The sample holds hundreds of thousands of distinct CDR3 sequences, 44% seen once. For these receptors, no antigen is known. General study findings and limits: Comparison of patients with controls showed five TRBV segments more frequent in patients, TRBV5-6, TRBV5-1 and TRBV20-1 among them.

Sequences were obtained from blood. These receptors all come from a girl aged 5-17 years with multiple sclerosis.

This clonotype was seen once. The V gene is TRBV5-6, the J gene TRBJ1-4; TRBD1 agrees at 7 bases. CDR1 and CDR2 from the germline V gene are SGHDT and YYEEEE. The V segment lost 4 bases and the J segment 6 bases; nucleotides outside the gene matches: 9. The CDR3 has 15 amino acids. CDR3 sequence (DNA): TGTGCCAGCAGCGAAAGGGGGCGCCGGTATGAAAAACTGTTTTTT. Its protein product is CASSERGRRYEKLFF.

This clonotype has just a few counts. This sequence joins TRBV27 and TRBJ2-3; TRBD2 matches at 10 bases. Germline trimming cut 2 bases from V and 6 bases from J; bases unmatched to any gene: 11. The CDR3 has 17 residues. Germline V gives CDR1 MNHEY, CDR2 SMNVEV (reference sequence). In nucleotides, the CDR3 is TGTGCCAGCAGTTTACTCTTACCAGCGGGGGGGTGGGATACGCAGTATTTT. It codes for CASSLLLPAGGWDTQYF.

V is TRBV6-1 and J is TRBJ2-5, with 9 nucleotides matching TRBD2. Germline V gene sequence: CDR1 MNHNS, CDR2 SASEGT. J gave up 1 base and V 2 bases, and 2 bases lay outside the gene matches. The CDR3 is 15 amino acids. The CDR3 DNA reads as TGTGCCAGCAGTGAAACTAGCGGGTCCCAAGAGACCCAGTACTTC. Protein: CASSETSGSQETQYF.

The chain couples TRBV20-1 to TRBJ2-5, with D perhaps matching TRBD2 (6 bases). CDR1 and CDR2 (germline): DFQATT, SNEGSKA (reference sequence). The CDR3 runs to 18 residues. V lost 5 bases and J lost 4, with 29 bases in between. The DNA for the CDR3 is TGCAGTGCTCCCCCAAGGGTAGCGGCCCCTGAGGGTGGAGAGACCCAGTACTTC. It specifies CSAPPRVAAPEGGETQYF.

This chain connects TRBV7-2 to TRBJ1-6, with D unresolved. The CDR3 extends over 15 amino acids. CDR1 is SGHTA and CDR2 is FQGNSA in the germline V gene. The V end lost 2 bases, the J end lost 8 bases, and 13 bases lay between the germline ends. The DNA of the CDR3 is TGTGCCAGCAGCTTAAATTCGCCCTGGGATTCACCCCTCCACTTT. Translated: CASSLNSPWDSPLHF.

This clonotype was counted between two and nine times. J is TRBJ2-3 and V is TRBV5-6; the D is unclear. The V and J ends lost 4 bases and 2 bases respectively, with 20 bases between them. The CDR3 extends over 17 amino acids. CDR1 SGHDT and CDR2 YYEEEE come from the germline V gene. The CDR3 sequence is CASSPVLWLRSTDTQYF. In DNA, the CDR3 is TGTGCCAGCAGCCCGGTCCTTTGGCTTCGTTCCACAGATACGCAGTATTTT.

V and J are TRBV15 and TRBJ2-3, with a possible D match to TRBD2 (7 bases). This CDR3 spans 15 amino acids. Germline V CDR1 and CDR2: LNHNV, YYDKDF (reference sequence). V lost 4 bases and J 0 bases, leaving 11 bases between the germline ends. The CDR3 protein is CATSKGGGSTDTQYF. DNA of the CDR3: TGTGCCACCAGCAAAGGGGGGGGGAGCACAGATACGCAGTATTTT.

The rearrangement links TRBV25-1 to TRBJ1-2; D gene uncertain. Trimming took 0 bases from V and 0 from J, leaving 5 bases between them. CDR3 length: 14 residues. Germline assignment: CDR1 MGHDK and CDR2 SYGVNS. In nucleotides, the CDR3 is TGTGCCAGCAGTGAATACGAGCCTAACTATGGCTACACCTTC. The encoded protein is CASSEYEPNYGYTF.

This clonotype was detected a few times. V and J are TRBV6-5 and TRBJ1-2; 9 bases match TRBD1. The CDR3 consists of 15 residues. V was pared by 2 bases and J by 8 bases, with 9 bases of the junction left unmatched. Germline loops: CDR1 MNHEY, CDR2 SVGAGI. The CDR3 DNA reads as TGTGCCAGCAGTTACGGGACAGGGCCGAGTGTAGGCTACACCTTC. Protein: CASSYGTGPSVGYTF.

Comments on this clonotype: Its ends do not fully match the called genes, so a read error is possible. DNA of the CDR3: TGTGCCAGTAGTTTCACCGGGATTGGGACAGATGCGCAGTATTTT. This encodes CASSFTGIGTDAQYF. The chain couples TRBV12-3 or TRBV12-4 to TRBJ2-3, with 7 bases matching TRBD1. The CDR3 runs 15 residues.

V is TRBV10-3 and J is TRBJ1-1; D remains ambiguous. V was trimmed by 5 bases and J by 0 bases, leaving 16 bases between them. The CDR3 loop spans 16 amino acids. The V gene's germline CDR1 is ENHRY and CDR2 SYGVKD. The CDR3 sequence is CAISRKGGPMNTEAFF. The CDR3 DNA is TGTGCCATCAGTAGGAAGGGCGGACCAATGAACACTGAAGCTTTCTTT.

The genes are TRBV6-6 and TRBJ2-1; D possibly corresponds to TRBD2 (5 bases). Trimming shortened V by 4 bases and J by 10 bases, and 14 bases separated the two germline ends. The length of the CDR3 is 13 residues. Germline loops: CDR1 MNHNY, CDR2 SVGAGI (reference sequence). Here the CDR3 reads CASSWYSSGEQFF. DNA of the CDR3: TGTGCCAGCAGTTGGTACTCCTCGGGAGAGCAGTTCTTC.

V is TRBV28 and J is TRBJ1-2; no firm D call. The CDR3 is 14 amino acids. V was pared by 3 bases and J by 4 bases, with 12 bases between. Per germline, CDR1 MDHEN and CDR2 SYDVKM. The CDR3 is CASSFQSGPYGYTF. Written as DNA, the CDR3 is TGTGCCAGCAGTTTTCAATCTGGGCCCTATGGCTACACCTTC.

The sample holds one count of this clonotype. This chain joins TRBV5-1 and TRBJ2-1, with D maybe TRBD2 (5 bases). CDR3 length equals 13 residues. V was pared by 7 bases and J by 9 bases, with 17 bases between. Germline V gene sequence: CDR1 SGHRS, CDR2 YFSETQ. The CDR3 loop is CASRPTTYGEQFF. The CDR3 nucleotides read TGCGCCAGCCGGCCGACTACCTATGGTGAGCAGTTCTTC. Filled out from reference TRBV5-1 and TRBJ2-1, the complete variable domain reads KAGVTQTPRYLIKTRGQQVTLSCSPISGHRSVSWYQQTPGQGLQFLFEYFSETQRNKGNFPGRFSGRQFSNSRSEMNVSTLELGDSALYLCASRPTTYGEQFFGPGTRLTVL.

This clonotype was detected only a few times. The chain uses TRBV12-3 or TRBV12-4 and TRBJ2-7; TRBD1 matches 9 bases. This CDR3 is 14 amino acids long. With V trimmed by 5 bases and J by 5 bases, 7 bases remained unmatched. The CDR3: CASSRRQGGDEQYF. The CDR3 DNA reads TGTGCCAGCAGTCGCCGACAGGGGGGGGACGAGCAGTACTTC.

The gene calls are TRBV5-1 and TRBJ2-7; D is perhaps TRBD1 or TRBD2 (5 bases each). CDR1 and CDR2 (germline): SGHRS, YFSETQ. The CDR3 loop spans 14 amino acids. V was shortened by 4 bases and J by 3 bases, with 14 bases between the two germline ends. The DNA of the CDR3 is TGCGCCAGCAGCATCTCTGATGGGGGCTACGAGCAGTACTTC. Translation: CASSISDGGYEQYF.

The gene calls are TRBV12-3 or TRBV12-4 and TRBJ2-3, with 12 bases fitting TRBD2. The CDR3 runs 15 residues. The J segment lost 9 bases and the V segment lost 5 bases, leaving 9 bases of the junction unmatched. The CDR3 DNA sequence: TGTGCCAGCAGTCCACCTAGCGGGAGGGTGTGGACGCAGTATTTT. It is translated as CASSPPSGRVWTQYF.

This clonotype was recorded only once. The rearrangement uses TRBV6-5 and TRBJ1-2; 7 positions match TRBD1. The germline V gene encodes CDR1 MNHEY and CDR2 SVGAGI. V was clipped by 4 bases and J by 4 bases; unmatched bases: 9. CDR3 length: 15 residues. The CDR3 loop is CASSSLNRDSYGYTF. Written as DNA, the CDR3 is TGTGCCAGCAGTTCACTTAACAGGGACAGCTATGGCTACACCTTC.

At least ten counts were recorded for this clonotype. The CDR3 DNA reads TGTGCCAGCAATAGGGGGACTTCTGGGACCCAGTACTTC. It specifies CASNRGTSGTQYF. V and J are TRBV6-6 and TRBJ2-5, with D perhaps TRBD1 or TRBD2 (6 bases each). Trimming shortened V by 7 bases and J by 7 bases, and 16 bases separated the two germline ends. The germline V gene encodes CDR1 MNHNY and CDR2 SVGAGI (reference sequence). The CDR3 consists of 13 residues.

This chain connects TRBV4-1 to TRBJ1-2; tentatively, D is TRBD1 (5 bases). Trimming removed 0 bases at V and 6 bases at J, with 14 bases between. Per germline, CDR1 MGHRA and CDR2 YSYEKL. The CDR3 is made up of 15 amino acids. CDR3 sequence (DNA): TGCGCCAGCAGCCAAGATTTCCCCAGGGAGGATGGCTACACCTTC. Protein product: CASSQDFPREDGYTF.

This clonotype was detected only a few times. The genes are TRBV6-5 and TRBJ2-4, with D uncertain. There are 14 residues in the CDR3. The ends were cut back, 6 bases at V and 3 bases at J, with 12 bases in the middle. Germline values: CDR1 MNHEY, CDR2 SVGAGI. CDR3 in amino acids: CASSPGPGKNIQYF. In nucleotides, the CDR3 is TGTGCCAGCAGCCCCGGGCCGGGCAAAAACATTCAGTACTTC.